This paragraph reports one T cell receptor beta chain. The germline V gene has CDR1 SGHTA and CDR2 FQGNSA. The CDR3 is 16 residues long. V lost 2 bases, J lost 4 bases, and 15 bases lay in between. This table comes from immunoSEQ multiplex PCR, and its TCRdb copy is limited to in-frame clones, with some not included. The data show 180,000 or so clones, with about 86% seen just once and about 3.6% held by the top ten. The data were obtained in a study of blood T cell repertoires in COVID-19. The TCR sequence derives from a woman between 45 and 65 years old in a cohort exposed to, infected with or recovered from COVID-19 (not recorded which). The sample taken for sequencing was PBMCs or T cells enriched from blood (not recorded which). This rearrangement joins TRBV7-2 to TRBJ1-5, with unresolved D. The CDR3 protein is CASSLSWMAGNQPQHF. Here the CDR3 DNA reads TGTGCCAGCAGCTTATCCTGGATGGCGGGTAATCAGCCCCAGCATTTT.